Listed below are T cell receptor beta chains from one sample, sequenced in a study of blood T cell repertoires in COVID-19. The data were produced by immunoSEQ multiplex PCR, yet TCRdb's version contains in-frame clones alone and is incomplete. Here the sample spans 150,000 or so clones, approximately 83% being singletons. Material: PBMCs or T cells enriched from blood (not recorded which). The receptors here all came from a man aged 70 or older who had been exposed to COVID-19. The CDR3 runs from the conserved cysteine through the conserved F or W. The D gene is left open where the match is weak. Expanded clones get a size class; other rows say once, few or many, or leave the size out.

clone_size: NA; d_call: NA; v_call: TRBV6-1; j_call: TRBJ1-1; cdr3_aa: CASSELLRPGTEAFF; cdr3_nt: TGTGCCAGCAGTGAACTCTTGAGACCGGGCACTGAAGCTTTCTTT
clone_size: NA; d_call: NA; v_call: TRBV19; j_call: TRBJ2-1; cdr3_aa: CASSIMSLARHYNEQFF; cdr3_nt: TGTGCCAGTAGTATTATGTCTCTAGCGAGACACTACAATGAGCAGTTCTTC
clone_size: NA; d_call: NA; v_call: TRBV7-2; j_call: TRBJ1-2; cdr3_aa: CASGVTYGYTF; cdr3_nt: TGTGCCAGCGGAGTTACCTATGGCTACACCTTC
clone_size: NA; d_call: NA; v_call: TRBV7-9; j_call: TRBJ2-7; cdr3_aa: CASSLGQIYEQYF; cdr3_nt: TGTGCCAGCAGCTTAGGACAGATCTACGAGCAGTACTTC
clone_size: NA; d_call: TRBD1; v_call: TRBV24-1; j_call: TRBJ2-2; cdr3_aa: CATSDPTPGQGASGELFF; cdr3_nt: TGTGCCACCAGTGATCCCACCCCTGGACAGGGGGCTTCCGGGGAGCTGTTTTTT
clone_size: once; d_call: NA; v_call: TRBV7-9; j_call: TRBJ2-7; cdr3_aa: CASSLGGTPTGQYF; cdr3_nt: TGTGCCAGCAGCTTAGGCGGGACGCCGACCGGGCAGTACTTC
clone_size: NA; d_call: NA; v_call: TRBV25-1; j_call: TRBJ1-1; cdr3_aa: CASSDTGVPGNTEAFF; cdr3_nt: TGTGCCAGCAGTGACACCGGGGTCCCGGGGAACACTGAAGCTTTCTTT
clone_size: NA; d_call: NA; v_call: TRBV28; j_call: TRBJ1-3; cdr3_aa: CASSLLGPGNTIYF; cdr3_nt: TGTGCCAGCAGTTTATTGGGGCCTGGAAACACCATATATTTT
clone_size: once; d_call: NA; v_call: TRBV11-2; j_call: TRBJ2-1; cdr3_aa: CASSLDMGDEQFF; cdr3_nt: TGTGCCAGCAGCTTAGATATGGGCGATGAGCAGTTCTTC
clone_size: NA; d_call: TRBD1; v_call: TRBV7-9; j_call: TRBJ2-7; cdr3_aa: CASSLVSGGRYEQYF; cdr3_nt: TGTGCCAGCAGCTTAGTTTCAGGGGGCAGATACGAGCAGTACTTC
clone_size: NA; d_call: NA; v_call: TRBV5-1; j_call: TRBJ2-2; cdr3_aa: CASSLVAGSGELFF; cdr3_nt: TGCGCCAGCAGCTTGGTGGCGGGGTCCGGGGAGCTGTTTTTT
clone_size: NA; d_call: TRBD1; v_call: TRBV11-2; j_call: TRBJ1-1; cdr3_aa: CASSTPGQGRKAFF; cdr3_nt: TGTGCCAGCAGCACCCCGGGACAGGGCAGGAAAGCTTTCTTT
clone_size: NA; d_call: NA; v_call: TRBV19; j_call: TRBJ1-2; cdr3_aa: CASNHRGEDYGYTF; cdr3_nt: TGTGCCAGTAATCATAGAGGTGAAGACTATGGCTACACCTTC
clone_size: NA; d_call: TRBD1; v_call: TRBV29-1; j_call: TRBJ1-2; cdr3_aa: CSANQGTGNGYTF; cdr3_nt: TGCAGCGCAAACCAAGGGACAGGGAATGGCTACACCTTC
clone_size: few; d_call: NA; v_call: TRBV29-1; j_call: TRBJ2-7; cdr3_aa: CSAGTGNYEQYF; cdr3_nt: TGCAGCGCCGGAACAGGGAATTACGAGCAGTACTTC
clone_size: NA; d_call: NA; v_call: TRBV9; j_call: TRBJ2-2; cdr3_aa: CASSVEGSGLTGELFF; cdr3_nt: TGTGCCAGCAGCGTAGAGGGTAGCGGCCTCACCGGGGAGCTGTTTTTT
clone_size: NA; d_call: TRBD1; v_call: TRBV11-2; j_call: TRBJ1-3; cdr3_aa: CASSLTSAGRGHRNTIYF; cdr3_nt: TGTGCCAGCAGTCTCACTTCTGCGGGAAGGGGGCATAGAAACACCATATATTTT
clone_size: NA; d_call: NA; v_call: TRBV30; j_call: TRBJ2-1; cdr3_aa: CALSGLEVGWAQFF; cdr3_nt: TGTGCCTTATCGGGACTCGAGGTGGGGTGGGCGCAGTTCTTC
clone_size: few; d_call: TRBD1; v_call: TRBV7-2; j_call: TRBJ1-4; cdr3_aa: CASSLAGTGDEKLFF; cdr3_nt: TGTGCCAGCAGCTTAGCGGGGACAGGGGACGAAAAACTGTTTTTT
clone_size: NA; d_call: NA; v_call: TRBV21-1; j_call: TRBJ2-7; cdr3_aa: CASLRGSEQYF; cdr3_nt: TGTGCCAGCCTAAGGGGTAGCGAGCAGTACTTC
clone_size: NA; d_call: NA; v_call: TRBV7-8; j_call: TRBJ2-7; cdr3_aa: CASSLEADSSYEQYF; cdr3_nt: TGTGCCAGCAGCTTAGAGGCGGATAGCTCCTACGAGCAGTACTTC
clone_size: NA; d_call: TRBD2; v_call: TRBV6-4; j_call: TRBJ2-3; cdr3_aa: CASSALSGGSDTQYF; cdr3_nt: TGTGCCAGCAGTGCCCTTTCGGGGGGGTCAGATACGCAGTATTTT
clone_size: NA; d_call: NA; v_call: TRBV28; j_call: TRBJ1-5; cdr3_aa: CASSFQGGPNQPQHF; cdr3_nt: TGTGCCAGCAGTTTTCAAGGGGGTCCCAATCAGCCCCAGCATTTT
clone_size: NA; d_call: TRBD2; v_call: TRBV7-6; j_call: TRBJ2-3; cdr3_aa: CASRLGGRSGVNTDTQYF; cdr3_nt: TGTGCCAGCAGATTAGGGGGGCGTAGCGGGGTTAACACAGATACGCAGTATTTT
clone_size: NA; d_call: TRBD2; v_call: TRBV6-2/TRBV6-3; j_call: TRBJ2-3; cdr3_aa: CASSQTSGWDTQYF; cdr3_nt: TGTGCCAGCAGTCAGACTAGCGGATGGGATACGCAGTATTTT
clone_size: NA; d_call: NA; v_call: TRBV7-8; j_call: TRBJ1-1; cdr3_aa: CASSPTPGQLAEAFF; cdr3_nt: TGTGCCAGCAGCCCAACCCCCGGACAACTGGCTGAAGCTTTCTTT
clone_size: NA; d_call: TRBD1; v_call: TRBV10-3; j_call: TRBJ1-2; cdr3_aa: CAIFNTGALPLAGYTF; cdr3_nt: TGTGCCATCTTTAACACAGGGGCCCTTCCTCTAGCGGGCTACACCTTC
clone_size: few; d_call: NA; v_call: TRBV7-9; j_call: TRBJ1-2; cdr3_aa: CASSLVRSGTGDGYTF; cdr3_nt: TGTGCCAGCAGCTTAGTCAGGTCGGGAACCGGGGATGGCTACACCTTC
clone_size: NA; d_call: NA; v_call: TRBV19; j_call: TRBJ1-4; cdr3_aa: CASSPINLPGNEKLFF; cdr3_nt: TGTGCCAGTAGTCCCATCAATCTACCGGGTAATGAAAAACTGTTTTTT
clone_size: NA; d_call: NA; v_call: TRBV29-1; j_call: TRBJ2-6; cdr3_aa: CSVEDGQGGWSGANVLTF; cdr3_nt: TGCAGCGTTGAAGATGGGCAGGGGGGTTGGTCTGGGGCCAACGTCCTGACTTTC
clone_size: NA; d_call: TRBD1; v_call: TRBV9; j_call: TRBJ2-5; cdr3_aa: CASSSRTGGVETQYF; cdr3_nt: TGTGCCAGCAGCTCGAGAACAGGGGGCGTTGAGACCCAGTACTTC
clone_size: NA; d_call: NA; v_call: TRBV11-2; j_call: TRBJ1-1; cdr3_aa: CASSLGGAGEAFF; cdr3_nt: TGTGCCAGCAGCTTAGGCGGGGCGGGTGAAGCTTTCTTT
clone_size: NA; d_call: NA; v_call: TRBV12-3/TRBV12-4; j_call: TRBJ1-3; cdr3_aa: CASSLVQGNTIYF; cdr3_nt: TGTGCCAGCAGTTTAGTCCAGGGAAACACCATATATTTT
clone_size: NA; d_call: NA; v_call: TRBV10-3; j_call: TRBJ2-5; cdr3_aa: CAIRFLGGPETQYF; cdr3_nt: TGTGCCATCCGGTTCTTGGGGGGGCCGGAGACCCAGTACTTC
clone_size: NA; d_call: TRBD1; v_call: TRBV28; j_call: TRBJ1-3; cdr3_aa: CASSSGQDTGNTIYF; cdr3_nt: TGTGCCAGCTCCTCCGGACAGGACACTGGAAACACCATATATTTT
clone_size: NA; d_call: TRBD2; v_call: TRBV9; j_call: TRBJ2-7; cdr3_aa: CASSPIGEGSNEQYF; cdr3_nt: TGTGCCAGCAGTCCGATTGGGGAGGGGTCCAACGAGCAGTACTTC
clone_size: NA; d_call: TRBD2; v_call: TRBV7-2; j_call: TRBJ2-7; cdr3_aa: CASSLLGGGAYEQYF; cdr3_nt: TGTGCCAGCAGCTTACTAGGCGGGGGGGCCTACGAGCAGTACTTC
clone_size: NA; d_call: NA; v_call: TRBV7-8; j_call: TRBJ2-3; cdr3_aa: CASSLGIGGSTDTQYF; cdr3_nt: TGTGCCAGCAGCTTGGGGATCGGCGGGAGCACAGATACGCAGTATTTT
clone_size: NA; d_call: NA; v_call: TRBV9; j_call: TRBJ1-3; cdr3_aa: CASSPGRSLRGNTIYF; cdr3_nt: TGTGCCAGCAGCCCAGGGAGGAGTCTTAGGGGAAACACCATATATTTT
clone_size: NA; d_call: NA; v_call: TRBV19; j_call: TRBJ2-3; cdr3_aa: CASSRAGATTSTDTQYF; cdr3_nt: TGTGCCAGTAGTAGGGCGGGGGCCACGACTAGCACAGATACGCAGTATTTT
clone_size: NA; d_call: NA; v_call: TRBV4-1; j_call: TRBJ1-2; cdr3_aa: CASSQNPSETNYGYTF; cdr3_nt: TGCGCCAGCAGCCAAAACCCCTCGGAGACTAACTATGGCTACACCTTC
clone_size: NA; d_call: NA; v_call: TRBV27; j_call: TRBJ2-7; cdr3_aa: CASMVTAGYEQYF; cdr3_nt: TGTGCCAGCATGGTTACCGCGGGGTACGAGCAGTACTTC
clone_size: NA; d_call: NA; v_call: TRBV4-2; j_call: TRBJ1-2; cdr3_aa: CASSQDGQRDNYGYTF; cdr3_nt: TGTGCCAGCAGCCAAGATGGCCAGCGAGATAACTATGGCTACACCTTC
clone_size: NA; d_call: TRBD1; v_call: TRBV18; j_call: TRBJ1-2; cdr3_aa: CASSPRTGRYGYTF; cdr3_nt: TGTGCCAGCTCACCAAGGACAGGTCGATATGGCTACACCTTC
clone_size: NA; d_call: NA; v_call: TRBV5-1; j_call: TRBJ2-3; cdr3_aa: CASNPSRTSTDTQYF; cdr3_nt: TGCGCCAGCAACCCCTCCCGTACTAGCACAGATACGCAGTATTTT